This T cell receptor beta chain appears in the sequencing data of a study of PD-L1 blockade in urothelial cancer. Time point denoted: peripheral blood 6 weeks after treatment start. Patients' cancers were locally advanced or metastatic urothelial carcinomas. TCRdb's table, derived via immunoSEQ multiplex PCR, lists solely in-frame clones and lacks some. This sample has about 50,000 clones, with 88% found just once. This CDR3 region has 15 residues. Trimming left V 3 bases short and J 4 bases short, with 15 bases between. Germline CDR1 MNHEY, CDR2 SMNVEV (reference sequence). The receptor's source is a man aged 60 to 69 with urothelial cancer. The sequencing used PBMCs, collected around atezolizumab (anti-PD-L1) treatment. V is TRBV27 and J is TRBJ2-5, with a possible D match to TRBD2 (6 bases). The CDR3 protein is CASSFYRGGGETQYF. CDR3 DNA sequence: TGTGCCAGCAGTTTCTACCGGGGAGGAGGAGAGACCCAGTACTTC.